This TCR beta chain was documented in a study of PD-1 blockade in classical Hodgkin lymphoma. Study results and caveats: Unlike CD8+ TCR diversity, which did not rise significantly by C4D1, CD4+ TCR diversity did.

Profiling relied on immunoSEQ multiplex PCR, and the TCRdb table lists in-frame clones only, not all of them. Among over 85,000 clones, 85% to 95% were seen once, and the ten largest hold just under 2%. Regarding time point: cycle 4 day 1 (C4D1), after 5 to 7 weeks of nivolumab. Relapses following autologous stem cell transplantation were seen in all patients, with brentuximab vedotin exposure varying. With respect to this clone: Its antigen is undetermined.

The receptor was derived from a human donor with classical Hodgkin lymphoma. Sequencing used peripheral blood mononuclear cells (PBMCs), obtained before the fourth cycle of nivolumab.

CDR3 protein: CASSYDRYQETQYF. The CDR3 DNA reads as TGTGCCAGCAGTTACGACAGGTATCAAGAGACCCAGTACTTC. The chain uses TRBV11-3 and TRBJ2-5, with D possibly matching TRBD1 (6 bases). V lost 6 bases to trimming and J lost 2 bases, with 13 bases between them. From germline, CDR1 is SGHNT and CDR2 YENEEA. The length of the CDR3 is 14 residues.